This is a list of T cell receptor beta chains from one sample in a study of blood T cell repertoires in COVID-19. Sequencing was performed with immunoSEQ multiplex PCR; in TCRdb, only in-frame clones are kept and a portion is missing. The profile covers about 170,000 clones, with about 85% appearing a single time and 6.5% to 7.5% taken by the ten largest. The sample taken for sequencing was peripheral blood. Receptors were obtained from an elderly man with COVID-19, enrolled during active disease. Both conserved end residues are part of each CDR3. Fields, in order: V gene, clone size, D gene, J gene, CDR3 protein, CDR3 DNA. The D gene is left open where the match is weak. Rows may omit the clone size; those that give it use once, few, many or a size class.

v_gene: TRBV7-3
abundance: .
d_gene: .
j_gene: TRBJ2-1
CDR3aa: CASQRGGLDEQFF
CDR3nt: TGTGCCAGCCAAAGGGGGGGCCTCGATGAGCAGTTCTTC

v_gene: TRBV6-2/TRBV6-3
abundance: .
d_gene: TRBD1
j_gene: TRBJ2-1
CDR3aa: CASSDRSTGGKGSYNEQFF
CDR3nt: TGTGCCAGCAGTGACCGATCCACAGGGGGCAAAGGGTCCTACAATGAGCAGTTCTTC

v_gene: TRBV3-1/TRBV3-2
abundance: .
d_gene: TRBD1
j_gene: TRBJ1-6
CDR3aa: CASSQDQGADSPLHF
CDR3nt: TGTGCCAGCAGCCAAGACCAGGGGGCGGATTCACCCCTCCACTTT

v_gene: TRBV7-9
abundance: .
d_gene: .
j_gene: TRBJ1-1
CDR3aa: CASSVFLPEAFF
CDR3nt: TGTGCCAGCAGCGTGTTTCTCCCTGAAGCTTTCTTT

v_gene: TRBV20-1
abundance: .
d_gene: .
j_gene: TRBJ2-1
CDR3aa: CSAPSINEQFF
CDR3nt: TGCAGTGCTCCTAGCATCAATGAGCAGTTCTTC

v_gene: TRBV7-3
abundance: .
d_gene: TRBD1
j_gene: TRBJ2-6
CDR3aa: CASSSRTGTGLPGANVLTF
CDR3nt: TGTGCCAGCAGCAGCCGAACCGGGACAGGTTTGCCTGGGGCCAACGTCCTGACTTTC

v_gene: TRBV7-9
abundance: .
d_gene: .
j_gene: TRBJ2-5
CDR3aa: CASSLAAGGTQYF
CDR3nt: TGTGCCAGCAGCTTAGCGGCAGGAGGGACCCAGTACTTC

v_gene: TRBV5-5
abundance: .
d_gene: .
j_gene: TRBJ1-6
CDR3aa: CASSLGRESPLHF
CDR3nt: TGTGCCAGCAGCTTGGGGAGGGAATCACCCCTCCACTTT

v_gene: TRBV18
abundance: .
d_gene: TRBD1
j_gene: TRBJ1-1
CDR3aa: CASSLQGAGTEAFF
CDR3nt: TGTGCCAGCTCACTTCAGGGGGCGGGCACTGAAGCTTTCTTT

v_gene: TRBV9
abundance: once
d_gene: .
j_gene: TRBJ1-3
CDR3aa: CASSPEALSSGNTIYF
CDR3nt: TGTGCCAGCAGCCCCGAGGCCCTTAGCTCTGGAAACACCATATATTTT

v_gene: TRBV5-1
abundance: .
d_gene: TRBD1
j_gene: TRBJ1-2
CDR3aa: CASSLGGQVHYGYTF
CDR3nt: TGCGCCAGCAGCTTGGGGGGACAGGTCCACTATGGCTACACCTTC

v_gene: TRBV10-2
abundance: .
d_gene: .
j_gene: TRBJ2-1
CDR3aa: CASSESTGTSYNEQFF
CDR3nt: TGCGCCAGCAGTGAGTCGACAGGAACCTCCTACAATGAGCAGTTCTTC

v_gene: TRBV1
abundance: .
d_gene: .
j_gene: TRBJ1-4
CDR3aa: CTSSHVPQDEKLFF
CDR3nt: TGCACCAGCAGCCACGTCCCTCAGGATGAAAAACTGTTTTTT

v_gene: TRBV12-3/TRBV12-4
abundance: .
d_gene: .
j_gene: TRBJ2-3
CDR3aa: CASGGDTQYF
CDR3nt: TGTGCCAGCGGCGGAGATACGCAGTATTTT

v_gene: TRBV3-1/TRBV3-2
abundance: .
d_gene: .
j_gene: TRBJ2-1
CDR3aa: CASSPRGRDNGQFF
CDR3nt: TGTGCCAGCAGCCCCCGTGGGAGGGACAATGGGCAGTTCTTC

v_gene: TRBV24-1
abundance: once
d_gene: TRBD1
j_gene: TRBJ1-6
CDR3aa: CAVRGNRDSPLHF
CDR3nt: TGTGCCGTCAGGGGGAATCGTGATTCACCCCTCCACTTT

v_gene: TRBV29-1
abundance: .
d_gene: .
j_gene: TRBJ1-2
CDR3aa: CSVLRVYGYTF
CDR3nt: TGCAGCGTTCTCAGGGTCTATGGCTACACCTTC

v_gene: TRBV6-1
abundance: .
d_gene: TRBD1
j_gene: TRBJ1-4
CDR3aa: CASSENDRAVFF
CDR3nt: TGTGCCAGCAGTGAAAATGACAGGGCGGTGTTTTTT

v_gene: TRBV19
abundance: .
d_gene: TRBD1
j_gene: TRBJ2-7
CDR3aa: CASSTGTGDISYEQYF
CDR3nt: TGTGCCAGTAGTACCGGGACAGGGGATATCTCCTACGAGCAGTACTTC

v_gene: TRBV14
abundance: .
d_gene: .
j_gene: TRBJ1-1
CDR3aa: CASSHRVQNTEAFF
CDR3nt: TGTGCCAGCAGCCATCGAGTTCAGAACACTGAAGCTTTCTTT

v_gene: TRBV6-2/TRBV6-3
abundance: .
d_gene: .
j_gene: TRBJ2-7
CDR3aa: CASSLRQTYEQYF
CDR3nt: TGTGCCAGCAGCCTTAGACAGACATACGAGCAGTACTTC

v_gene: TRBV15
abundance: .
d_gene: .
j_gene: TRBJ1-5
CDR3aa: CATSRDLVRTQHF
CDR3nt: TGTGCCACCAGCAGAGATTTAGTGAGAACCCAGCATTTT

v_gene: TRBV5-1
abundance: .
d_gene: TRBD1
j_gene: TRBJ1-1
CDR3aa: CASSGTGTGDPTEAFF
CDR3nt: TGCGCCAGCAGCGGGACTGGGACAGGGGATCCCACTGAAGCTTTCTTT

v_gene: TRBV6-1
abundance: .
d_gene: TRBD1
j_gene: TRBJ1-5
CDR3aa: CASSETGIQQPQHF
CDR3nt: TGTGCCAGCAGCGAGACAGGGATCCAACAGCCCCAGCATTTT

v_gene: TRBV19
abundance: .
d_gene: .
j_gene: TRBJ1-6
CDR3aa: CASSALNSPLHF
CDR3nt: TGTGCCAGTAGTGCACTCAATTCACCCCTCCACTTT

v_gene: TRBV14
abundance: .
d_gene: .
j_gene: TRBJ1-1
CDR3aa: CASSPTTWEAFF
CDR3nt: TGTGCCAGCAGCCCTACTACCTGGGAAGCTTTCTTT

v_gene: TRBV19
abundance: .
d_gene: TRBD1
j_gene: TRBJ2-1
CDR3aa: CASSISGTGLRNEQFF
CDR3nt: TGTGCCAGTAGTATCTCCGGGACAGGGTTACGGAATGAGCAGTTCTTC

v_gene: TRBV28
abundance: .
d_gene: .
j_gene: TRBJ1-1
CDR3aa: CASSSDTEAFF
CDR3nt: TGTGCCAGCAGTTCAGACACTGAAGCTTTCTTT

v_gene: TRBV6-6
abundance: .
d_gene: .
j_gene: TRBJ1-2
CDR3aa: CATRRESGYTF
CDR3nt: TGTGCCACCAGGAGGGAATCTGGCTACACCTTC

v_gene: TRBV27
abundance: .
d_gene: .
j_gene: TRBJ2-7
CDR3aa: CASSLTKDSYEQYF
CDR3nt: TGTGCCAGCAGTCTAACCAAGGACAGCTACGAGCAGTACTTC

v_gene: TRBV5-1
abundance: .
d_gene: .
j_gene: TRBJ1-5
CDR3aa: CASSLAPGYDQPQHF
CDR3nt: TGCGCCAGCAGCTTGGCCCCGGGATACGATCAGCCCCAGCATTTT

v_gene: TRBV12-5
abundance: few
d_gene: TRBD1
j_gene: TRBJ1-2
CDR3aa: CASGTGTATNYGYTF
CDR3nt: TGTGCTAGCGGCACCGGGACAGCAACTAACTATGGCTACACCTTC

v_gene: TRBV7-9
abundance: once
d_gene: TRBD2
j_gene: TRBJ2-7
CDR3aa: CASSSLAGATYEQYF
CDR3nt: TGTGCCAGCAGCTCACTAGCGGGGGCGACCTACGAGCAGTACTTC

v_gene: TRBV3-1/TRBV3-2
abundance: once
d_gene: .
j_gene: TRBJ1-3
CDR3aa: CASSPPGRANTIYF
CDR3nt: TGTGCCAGCAGCCCCCCCGGCAGGGCGAACACCATATATTTT

v_gene: TRBV7-2
abundance: .
d_gene: TRBD1
j_gene: TRBJ1-4
CDR3aa: CASSLGGRGDEKLFF
CDR3nt: TGTGCCAGCAGCTTAGGTGGCAGGGGGGATGAAAAACTGTTTTTT

v_gene: TRBV20-1
abundance: .
d_gene: .
j_gene: TRBJ2-3
CDR3aa: CSASADTQYF
CDR3nt: TGCAGTGCCTCCGCAGATACGCAGTATTTT

v_gene: TRBV2
abundance: .
d_gene: TRBD1
j_gene: TRBJ1-1
CDR3aa: CASSLDRANTEAFF
CDR3nt: TGTGCCAGCAGTTTAGACAGGGCGAACACTGAAGCTTTCTTT

v_gene: TRBV7-6
abundance: .
d_gene: .
j_gene: TRBJ1-4
CDR3aa: CASSYSSYEKLFF
CDR3nt: TGTGCCAGCAGCTACTCCTCTTATGAAAAACTGTTTTTT